The 5 T cell receptor beta chains reported below all come from one sample, sequenced in a study of neoadjuvant anti-PD-1 for oral cavity cancer. Measured with immunoSEQ multiplex PCR; TCRdb has only the in-frame clones, and not every one. The sample records tens of thousands of clones, under 85% being singletons. The sequenced sample was PBMCs, obtained before nivolumab (anti-PD-1) treatment. These receptors all stem from a person aged 35-80 years with oral cavity squamous cell carcinoma.

The table lists this clone with a count of one. The gene calls are TRBV7-9 and TRBJ2-5; 12 nucleotides match TRBD2. The CDR3 has 17 amino acids. In germline, CDR1 is SEHNR, CDR2 FQNEAQ (reference sequence). The V gene end was trimmed by 5 bases and the J gene end by 7 bases; junction bases not matched to a gene: 14. CDR3 sequence reads: CASSAARTSGAGGTQYF. The CDR3 nucleotides are TGTGCCAGCAGCGCCGCCAGGACTAGCGGGGCCGGGGGGACCCAGTACTTC.

In DNA form, the CDR3 reads TGTGCCAGTAGCTTCGCTAGCGGGGTCTCCAATGAGCAGTTCTTC. Translating it yields CASSFASGVSNEQFF. The V and J genes are TRBV19 and TRBJ2-1; 9 positions match TRBD2. Trimming took 6 bases from V and 6 from J; bases not matched to a gene: 9. The germline V gene has CDR1 LNHDA and CDR2 SQIVND (reference sequence). The CDR3 contains 15 residues.

The chain uses TRBV5-1 and TRBJ2-5; the match to TRBD1 covers 7 bases. Per the germline V gene, CDR1 is SGHRS and CDR2 is YFSETQ. Losses at the gene ends were 4 bases for V and 8 bases for J; bases not matched to a gene: 14. The CDR3 spans 15 residues. The CDR3 region is CASSTGQAVLFTQYF. As DNA, the CDR3 is TGCGCCAGCAGCACCGGACAGGCGGTCCTGTTTACCCAGTACTTC.

This clone was counted a few times. The genes are TRBV19 and TRBJ1-5; D is unclear. Germline lookup yields CDR1 LNHDA and CDR2 SQIVND (reference sequence). The CDR3 spans 14 residues. V lost 1 base and J 4 bases, leaving 8 bases between the germline ends. CDR3 nucleotide sequence: TGTGCCAGTAGTATAGGGAATCGGAATCAGCCCCAGCATTTT. Its protein product is CASSIGNRNQPQHF. Variable domain in full (rest from reference TRBV19 and TRBJ1-5): DGGITQSPKYLFRKEGQNVTLSCEQNLNHDAMYWYRQDPGQGLRLIYYSQIVNDFQKGDIAEGYSVSREKKESFPLTVTSAQKNPTAFYLCASSIGNRNQPQHFGDGTRLSIL.

The chain couples TRBV27 to TRBJ1-1, with D perhaps matching TRBD1 (5 bases). The CDR3 loop spans 15 amino acids. Deletions cut 2 bases from V and 6 bases from J, with 16 bases between. Germline V lookup: CDR1 MNHEY, CDR2 SMNVEV (reference sequence). The CDR3 spells CASSLTWEGSPEAFF. Written as DNA, the CDR3 is TGTGCCAGCAGTTTAACTTGGGAGGGGTCCCCTGAAGCTTTCTTT.